The rows below give T cell receptor beta chains drawn from one sample of a study of blood T cell repertoires in COVID-19. Clones were read by immunoSEQ multiplex PCR, and TCRdb kept only the in-frame ones, dropping some. This sample has some 250,000 clones; just over 85% occur once, and the top ten carry around 15%. The specimen sequenced was PBMCs or T cells enriched from blood (not recorded which). These receptors originate from a man aged 18 to 35 who had recovered from COVID-19. Each CDR3 is given with its conserved first and last residue. The D gene is left open where the match is weak. The size entry is marked missing in some rows and otherwise reads once, few, many or a size class.

abundance	v_gene	j_gene	d_gene	CDR3nt	CDR3aa
-	TRBV6-6	TRBJ1-1	-	TGTGCCAGCAGTCCGACGGGCAGGGTGGGCTCGAACACTGAAGCTTTCTTT	CASSPTGRVGSNTEAFF
-	TRBV7-9	TRBJ2-7	TRBD1	TGTGCCAGCCTGGGACAGGGGATTTCCTACGAGCAGTACTTC	CASLGQGISYEQYF
once	TRBV5-5	TRBJ2-1	TRBD2	TGTGCCAGCAGCTTGGGGGAGGGCTCAAATGAGCAGTTCTTC	CASSLGEGSNEQFF
-	TRBV12-3/TRBV12-4	TRBJ2-7	-	TGTGCCAGCAGTTTCAGTTACGAGCAGTACTTC	CASSFSYEQYF
once	TRBV12-3/TRBV12-4	TRBJ2-5	-	TGTGCCAGCAGTTTTTCCGCTTCAGGGACCCAGTACTTC	CASSFSASGTQYF
-	TRBV7-2	TRBJ2-7	TRBD2	TGTGCCAGCAGCCCCCCAGCGGGATACGAGCAGTACTTC	CASSPPAGYEQYF
-	TRBV2	TRBJ1-2	TRBD1	TGTGCCAGCAGGCACTCCGGGACAGGGTATGGCTACACCTTC	CASRHSGTGYGYTF
-	TRBV6-1	TRBJ2-1	-	TGTGCCAGCAGTGAAGTTGGCTCAAGGGGCTGGGATGAGCAGTTCTTC	CASSEVGSRGWDEQFF
-	TRBV3-1/TRBV3-2	TRBJ2-2	-	TGTGCCAGCAGCCAACGACAATATAACACCGGGGAGCTGTTTTTT	CASSQRQYNTGELFF
-	TRBV27	TRBJ2-3	-	TGTGCCAGCAGGGGGGGTAGGGGTAAAGATACGCAGTATTTT	CASRGGRGKDTQYF
-	TRBV12-3/TRBV12-4	TRBJ2-1	TRBD2	TGTGCCAGCAGGGGACTAGTGGAGCAGTTCTTC	CASRGLVEQFF
-	TRBV7-9	TRBJ1-3	TRBD1	TGTGCCAGCAGCCGTGGACAGGGGAGAAACACCATATATTTT	CASSRGQGRNTIYF
-	TRBV6-1	TRBJ2-7	TRBD2	TGTGCCAGCAGTGGCCTGAGGCAACTAGCGGGGGACTACGAGCAGTACTTC	CASSGLRQLAGDYEQYF
-	TRBV6-5	TRBJ1-5	TRBD1	TGTGCCACCAGCCAGGGGGGACAGCCCCAGCATTTT	CATSQGGQPQHF
-	TRBV19	TRBJ2-2	-	TGTGCCAGTGGGCCTAGCGCCTGGGAGCTGTTTTTT	CASGPSAWELFF
once	TRBV11-2	TRBJ1-1	TRBD1	TGTGCCAGCAGCTGGGGACAGGGAAGGAACACTGAAGCTTTCTTT	CASSWGQGRNTEAFF
few	TRBV30	TRBJ2-6	-	TGTGCCTGGAGCGGGTCTGGGGCCAACGTCCTGACTTTC	CAWSGSGANVLTF
-	TRBV6-2/TRBV6-3	TRBJ1-1	-	TGTGCCAGCAGTTCCACAACCCGGACAGACTACACTGAAGCTTTCTTT	CASSSTTRTDYTEAFF
-	TRBV5-8	TRBJ1-5	-	TGTGCCAGCAGCGAGGTGGTCAATCAGCCCCAGCATTTT	CASSEVVNQPQHF
-	TRBV30	TRBJ2-7	-	TGTGCCTGGAGTGTACTTCAGGAACAGGAACCCTACGAGCAGTACTTC	CAWSVLQEQEPYEQYF
-	TRBV19	TRBJ1-2	TRBD1	TGTGCCAGTAGTTATTACAGGGACAGATCCTATGGCTACACCTTC	CASSYYRDRSYGYTF
-	TRBV28	TRBJ2-3	TRBD2	TGTGCCAGCAGTCCCGGGGGGGGGCTAGCCGGGCGGTATACGCAGTATTTT	CASSPGGGLAGRYTQYF
-	TRBV5-4	TRBJ2-1	TRBD2	TGTGCCAGCAGCTTGGCGGGACTAGCAATTAAGCAGTTCTTC	CASSLAGLAIKQFF
-	TRBV6-4	TRBJ2-1	-	TGTGCCAGCAGTGAAACAGGTAGCTCCTACAATGAGCAGTTCTTC	CASSETGSSYNEQFF
-	TRBV19	TRBJ2-3	TRBD2	TGTGCCAGTAGTATGGATACTAGCGGGGGGGCGGGGACAGATACGCAGTATTTT	CASSMDTSGGAGTDTQYF
-	TRBV3-1/TRBV3-2	TRBJ1-1	-	TGTGCCAGCAGACAGTATATTAACACTGAAGCTTTCTTT	CASRQYINTEAFF
-	TRBV7-8	TRBJ2-7	TRBD1	TGTGCCAGCAGCTGGGGACAGGGCTGGCAGCAGTACTTC	CASSWGQGWQQYF
-	TRBV3-1/TRBV3-2	TRBJ1-4	TRBD1	TGTGCCAGCAGCGCACAGGGGGAGGGGGAAAAACTGTTTTTT	CASSAQGEGEKLFF
-	TRBV11-2	TRBJ2-7	-	TGTGCCAGCAGCTCCACAGACTCCTACGAGCAGTACTTC	CASSSTDSYEQYF
-	TRBV19	TRBJ1-1	TRBD1	TGTGCCAGTAGTATTACGACAGGGGATGGGGACACTGAAGCTTTCTTT	CASSITTGDGDTEAFF
-	TRBV28	TRBJ1-5	-	TGTGCCAGCAGTTCGCAGGGTTTAATGCCCCAGCATTTT	CASSSQGLMPQHF
-	TRBV6-5	TRBJ1-3	-	TGTGCCAGCAGTTACTCGCCGGGAGGAAACACCATATATTTT	CASSYSPGGNTIYF
-	TRBV24-1	TRBJ2-1	TRBD1	TGTGCCACCCAACGGACAGGGGAGGGGTACAATGAGCAGTTCTTC	CATQRTGEGYNEQFF
-	TRBV27	TRBJ2-1	TRBD2	TGTGCCAGCAGTTTCGCCGCGGGGGTGAGCTCCTACAATGAGCAGTTCTTC	CASSFAAGVSSYNEQFF
-	TRBV10-1	TRBJ2-3	-	TGCGCCAGCAGTGAGTCTAGCGTGAGCACAGATACGCAGTATTTT	CASSESSVSTDTQYF
-	TRBV6-5	TRBJ1-2	-	TGTGCCAGCAGTTACGGACAGCGTGGCTATGGCTACACCTTC	CASSYGQRGYGYTF
-	TRBV4-2	TRBJ1-2	-	TGTGCCACCAAAGGGACAACCCGCGGACACAATGGCTACACCTTC	CATKGTTRGHNGYTF
-	TRBV9	TRBJ2-5	TRBD2	TGTGCCAGCAGCGTAGGGCTAGCGGGCGGAGAGACCCAGTACTTC	CASSVGLAGGETQYF
-	TRBV7-2	TRBJ1-5	-	TGTGCCAGCAGCTTAGCGCCCGGGGGAAAAAGCAATCAGCCCCAGCATTTT	CASSLAPGGKSNQPQHF
-	TRBV7-9	TRBJ1-2	-	TGTGCCAGCAGCTTGACAGGTGGTTATGGCTACACCTTC	CASSLTGGYGYTF
-	TRBV7-9	TRBJ1-6	-	TGTCCCACCCGCACCCACGACCGGGGGGGAGTAAATTCACCCCTCCACTTT	CPTRTHDRGGVNSPLHF
-	TRBV28	TRBJ1-4	TRBD1	TGTGCCAGCGGGCCCCGGGGGACAGGGACCGGAGAAAAACTGTTTTTT	CASGPRGTGTGEKLFF
-	TRBV9	TRBJ1-1	TRBD1	TGTGCCAGCAGCGTAGGTGACAGGGACACTGAAGCTTTCTTT	CASSVGDRDTEAFF
-	TRBV5-6	TRBJ1-1	-	TGTGCCAGCAGCTTGGGGGGCAGATTCATGAACACTGAAGCTTTCTTT	CASSLGGRFMNTEAFF
-	TRBV4-1	TRBJ1-5	TRBD1	TGCGCCAGCAGCCAAGAATTTCGGACAGGGGGACAGCCCCAGCATTTT	CASSQEFRTGGQPQHF
once	TRBV7-8	TRBJ2-1	TRBD2	TGTGCCACCCAAGGACTAGCGGGAGAGGGAGAGCAGTTCTTC	CATQGLAGEGEQFF
-	TRBV3-1/TRBV3-2	TRBJ2-3	TRBD2	TGTGCCAGCAGCCAAGATCAGACTAGCGGACACCGAAGCACAGATACGCAGTATTTT	CASSQDQTSGHRSTDTQYF
-	TRBV6-5	TRBJ1-1	TRBD1	TGTGCCAGCAGTCCCGGGACAGGGGTGTACACTGAAGCTTTCTTT	CASSPGTGVYTEAFF
once	TRBV4-2	TRBJ2-7	TRBD2	TGTGCCAGCAGCCTATACCCTAGCGGCCAAAGTGTCTACGAGCAGTACTTC	CASSLYPSGQSVYEQYF
-	TRBV28	TRBJ2-3	-	TGTGCCAGCCACAGGGCAGATACGCAGTATTTT	CASHRADTQYF
-	TRBV10-1	TRBJ2-1	TRBD1	TGCGCCAGCAGTGAGGGGACAGGGAGGAGGGAGCAGTTCTTC	CASSEGTGRREQFF
once	TRBV19	TRBJ1-5	-	TGTGCCAGTAGACGGACAGCCCATCAGCCCCAGCATTTT	CASRRTAHQPQHF
-	TRBV13	TRBJ1-1	-	TGTGCCAGCAGCTTAGTAGCGGCGGAAGCTTTCTTT	CASSLVAAEAFF
-	TRBV10-3	TRBJ1-6	TRBD1	TGTGCCATCAGTGAGGGGGGACAGTATAATTCACCCCTCCACTTT	CAISEGGQYNSPLHF